These 9 T cell receptor beta chains share one sample of origin, sequenced in a study of CXCR3-negative and CXCR3-positive naive CD8 T cells (dated by TCRdb to the late 2010s). TCRdb lists the instrument as NextSeq 550. The Human TCR Profiling Kit (MiLaboratory) was used to prepare UMI-labeled 5' RACE TRB cDNA libraries. Based on TCRdb reprocessing of the reads, there is one entry per CDR3 protein sequence, and DNA is missing. For this sample, the table gives tens of thousands of distinct CDR3 sequences. Around 4% of the sample goes to the ten largest clones. Sequenced input: naive CXCR3- CD8+ T cells from blood. In light of the paper, this sample's cell subset or site label describes: CD45RO-CCR7+CD27+CD95- naive CD8+ T cells lacking CXCR3 (TNR3-). These receptors were taken from a human donor in good health. Some clones in this sample may be carry-over from other donors' samples.

This chain uses TRBV9 with TRBJ2-6; no DNA is available, so the TRBD1 call from TCRdb remains unchecked. The CDR3 totals 22 residues. Germline V gene lookup returns CDR1 SGDLS and CDR2 YYNGEE. CDR3 sequence: CASSDPGGRVSFPHSGANVLTF.

The chain has TRBV9 and TRBJ2-1; TCRdb proposes TRBD1, but this gene call is untestable without DNA. The germline V gene encodes CDR1 SGDLS and CDR2 YYNGEE. The CDR3 spans 14 residues. The chain's CDR3 is CASSVADGRYEQFF.

V gene TRBV6-1 combines with J gene TRBJ2-5; the TRBD1 assignment by TCRdb is unverifiable without DNA. Germline V gives CDR1 MNHNS, CDR2 SASEGT. CDR3 length: 20 residues. The CDR3: CASSEAGTVYSIELQETQYF.

The chain has TRBV20-1 and TRBJ2-1; TCRdb selects TRBD1, and the lack of DNA leaves this call unchecked. The germline gives CDR1 DFQATT, CDR2 SNEGSKA (reference sequence). The CDR3 is made up of 15 amino acids. The CDR3 reads CSARDFSGGYNEQFF.

V gene TRBV20-1 combines with J gene TRBJ1-1. The CDR3 is made up of 14 amino acids. Germline V gene data show CDR1 as DFQATT and CDR2 as SNEGSKA (reference sequence). This chain's CDR3 is CSARPPGLYTEAFF.

V gene TRBV5-1 combines with J gene TRBJ2-7; with no DNA, the TCRdb D assignment of TRBD2 cannot be verified. CDR3 length: 14 amino acids. CDR1 is SGHRS and CDR2 is YFSETQ in the germline V gene. This CDR3 is CASSSGEAPYEQYF.

V is TRBV28 and J is TRBJ1-1. The germline V gene encodes CDR1 MDHEN and CDR2 SYDVKM. This CDR3 is built from 13 residues. The CDR3 reads CASSLGWGTEAFF.

V gene TRBV28 combines with J gene TRBJ2-7; TCRdb names TRBD2, which stays unverified in the absence of DNA. Germline V CDR1 and CDR2: MDHEN, SYDVKM. This CDR3 has 13 amino acids. This CDR3 reads CASSLGLYYEQYF.

The V gene is TRBV30, the J gene TRBJ2-7. This CDR3 region has 12 residues. Germline V gene sequence: CDR1 GTSNPN, CDR2 SVGIG (reference sequence). This chain's CDR3 is CAWSDRGYEQYF.